This T cell receptor beta chain originates from a study of blood T cell repertoires in COVID-19. About the research overall: Acute and convalescent COVID-19 samples came from the United States, Italy and Spain.

Produced via immunoSEQ multiplex PCR; TCRdb's table is partial and in-frame only. The table includes some 80,000 clones, around nine tenths detected once. The CDR3 sequence is 14 residues long. Germline assignment: CDR1 LGHNA and CDR2 YNFKEQ. Germline trimming cut 6 bases from V and 5 bases from J; bases unmatched to any gene: 5. V gene TRBV4-2 combines with J gene TRBJ2-1, with 9 positions matching TRBD2. This TCR was recovered from a woman older than 75 with active or convalescent COVID-19. Sequencing used peripheral blood. The CDR3 spells CASRGSGGDNEQFF. The CDR3 bases are TGTGCCAGCAGGGGTAGCGGGGGTGACAATGAGCAGTTCTTC.